This T cell receptor beta chain was identified in a study of T cell responses to AZD1222 COVID-19 vaccine. V was pared by 3 bases and J by 12 bases, with 7 bases of the junction left unmatched. This CDR3 comprises 12 residues. Germline V CDR1 and CDR2: GTSNPN, SVGIG (reference sequence). Data came from immunoSEQ multiplex PCR; TCRdb stores just in-frame clones and leaves some out. The repertoire has tens of thousands of clones, about 85% of them found once; the top ten carry 1.3%. The gene calls are TRBV30 and TRBJ2-4; TRBD2 aligns across 8 bases. The sequence derives from an adult who received the AZD1222 COVID-19 vaccine. The sequencing used peripheral blood, collected 28 days after the second AZD1222 dose. The CDR3 region has the DNA TGTGCCTGGAGCGGGAGCGGGAGCTATCAGTACTTC. It codes for CAWSGSGSYQYF.